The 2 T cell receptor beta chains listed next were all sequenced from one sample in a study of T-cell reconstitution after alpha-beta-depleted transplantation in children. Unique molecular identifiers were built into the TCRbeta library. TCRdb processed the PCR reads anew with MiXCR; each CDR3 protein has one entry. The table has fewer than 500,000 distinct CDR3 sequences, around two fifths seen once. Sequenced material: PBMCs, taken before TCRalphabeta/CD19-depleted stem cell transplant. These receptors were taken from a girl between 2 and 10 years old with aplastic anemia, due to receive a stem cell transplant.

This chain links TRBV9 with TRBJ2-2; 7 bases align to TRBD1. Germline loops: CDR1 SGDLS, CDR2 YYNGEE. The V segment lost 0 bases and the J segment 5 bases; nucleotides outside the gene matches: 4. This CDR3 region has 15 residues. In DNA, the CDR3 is TGTGCCAGCAGCGTAGGAGGGGGCACTACCGGGGAGCTGTTTTTT. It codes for CASSVGGGTTGELFF.

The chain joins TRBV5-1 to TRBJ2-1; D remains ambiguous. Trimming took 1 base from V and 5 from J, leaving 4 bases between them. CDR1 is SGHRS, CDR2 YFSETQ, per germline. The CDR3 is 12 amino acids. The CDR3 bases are TGCGCCAGCAGCTTGTTAAACAATGAGCAGTTCTTC. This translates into CASSLLNNEQFF.